This T cell receptor beta chain was found in a study of blood T cell repertoires in COVID-19. TCRdb's table, derived via immunoSEQ multiplex PCR, lists solely in-frame clones and lacks some. This table holds a few hundred thousand clones, around 87% found once. With 4 bases removed from V and 0 bases from J, the gap between germline ends came to 10 bases. The germline V gene has CDR1 KGHSH and CDR2 LQKENI. There are 15 residues in the CDR3. This TCR derives from a man in his 60s who had recovered from COVID-19. The sample comprised peripheral blood. The chain employs TRBV18 and TRBJ1-3; D possibly corresponds to TRBD1 (5 bases). The CDR3: CASSRSRDSGNTIYF. CDR3 DNA: TGTGCCAGCTCACGGAGCAGGGACTCTGGAAACACCATATATTTT.